The 15 T cell receptor beta chains listed next were all sequenced from one sample in a study of graft-versus-host responses after intestinal transplantation. These receptors have no known antigen. Generated by immunoSEQ multiplex PCR, the TCRdb table keeps only in-frame clones and is missing some. The data contain fewer than 110,000 clones, 87% of them singletons. The sample here was unstimulated CD4+ T cells sorted from spleen or lymph node cells, taken before transplant. These receptors originate from a human donor who was the organ donor for an intestinal transplant.

V and J are TRBV20-1 and TRBJ1-1; D is perhaps TRBD1 (5 bases). Deletions cut 3 bases from V and 8 bases from J, with 10 bases between. There are 11 residues in the CDR3. Germline-derived CDR1 and CDR2 are DFQATT and SNEGSKA (reference sequence). The CDR3 bases are TGCAGTGCTAGCCAGGGACGGGAAGCTTTCTTT. Translating it yields CSASQGREAFF.

The chain couples TRBV18 to TRBJ1-3; D call uncertain. The CDR3 is 14 residues long. V was pared by 2 bases and J by 4 bases, with 9 bases between. Germline-derived CDR1 and CDR2 are KGHSH and LQKENI. The CDR3 sequence: CASSPALSGNTIYF. As DNA, the CDR3 is TGTGCCAGCTCACCAGCCCTCAGCGGAAACACCATATATTTT.

This clone has only a few counts. This specimen includes other DNA sequences encoding the same CDR3. The chain combines TRBV19 with TRBJ2-3; D remains unclear. Germline V lookup: CDR1 LNHDA, CDR2 SQIVND (reference sequence). The CDR3 has 13 residues. V lost 4 bases and J 0 bases, leaving 5 bases between the germline ends. The CDR3 spells CASSTVSTDTQYF. As DNA, the CDR3 is TGTGCCAGTAGTACAGTAAGCACAGATACGCAGTATTTT. The full variable domain, rest sourced from reference TRBV19 and TRBJ2-3, is DGGITQSPKYLFRKEGQNVTLSCEQNLNHDAMYWYRQDPGQGLRLIYYSQIVNDFQKGDIAEGYSVSREKKESFPLTVTSAQKNPTAFYLCASSTVSTDTQYFGPGTRLTVL.

V usage is TRBV9 and J usage is TRBJ2-5, with D unresolved. The CDR3 extends over 11 amino acids. Germline V gene sequence: CDR1 SGDLS, CDR2 YYNGEE. V dropped 4 bases and J dropped 5 bases, with 6 bases sitting between them. The CDR3 protein is CASSQAETQYF. The CDR3 region has the DNA TGTGCCAGCAGCCAGGCCGAGACCCAGTACTTC.

This clone was seen once. The V call is TRBV5-1, the J call TRBJ2-5, with D perhaps TRBD2 (5 bases). This CDR3 region has 14 residues. The V end was cut by 4 bases, the J end by 1 base, with 11 bases between. CDR1 SGHRS and CDR2 YFSETQ come from the germline V gene. The CDR3 sequence is CASSSYGVQETQYF. DNA for the CDR3: TGCGCCAGCAGCAGCTACGGGGTCCAAGAGACCCAGTACTTC.

V is TRBV5-1 and J is TRBJ2-5; maybe TRBD1 (5 bases). The CDR3 is 13 amino acids. V dropped 4 bases and J dropped 2 bases, with 9 bases sitting between them. From germline, CDR1 is SGHRS and CDR2 YFSETQ. The CDR3 loop reads CASSLRQQETQYF. CDR3 sequence (DNA): TGCGCCAGCAGCCTGAGACAGCAAGAGACCCAGTACTTC. Using reference TRBV5-1 and TRBJ2-5 for the parts outside the CDR3, the full variable domain is KAGVTQTPRYLIKTRGQQVTLSCSPISGHRSVSWYQQTPGQGLQFLFEYFSETQRNKGNFPGRFSGRQFSNSRSEMNVSTLELGDSALYLCASSLRQQETQYFGPGTRLLVL.

The chain has TRBV7-9 and TRBJ2-5; TRBD1 might be the D (6 bases). The tail of the sequence fits TRBJ2-7 better, so the J call may be wrong. The CDR3 consists of 14 residues. Germline V gives CDR1 SEHNR, CDR2 FQNEAQ (reference sequence). The CDR3 sequence: CASSRSSGAYEQYF. The CDR3 DNA sequence: TGTGCCAGCAGTCGTTCGTCAGGGGCCTACGAGCAGTACTTC.

This chain uses TRBV30 with TRBJ2-2; D is ambiguous. In germline, CDR1 is GTSNPN, CDR2 SVGIG (reference sequence). Between the trimmed V and J ends, which lost 2 bases and 2 bases, there was a span of 12 bases. The length of the CDR3 is 15 residues. The CDR3 DNA reads TGTGCCTGGAGTCGGCAGCTGGGCAACACCGGGGAGCTGTTTTTT. This encodes CAWSRQLGNTGELFF.

This clone has just one count. The chain employs TRBV5-5 and TRBJ1-1, with D unclear. Trimming removed 2 bases from V and 1 base from J, with 12 bases in between. Germline loops: CDR1 SGHKS, CDR2 YYEKEE (reference sequence). The CDR3 is 15 residues long. The CDR3 reads CASSFGRAENTEAFF. CDR3 sequence (DNA): TGTGCCAGCAGCTTTGGTCGCGCGGAGAACACTGAAGCTTTCTTT.

This chain connects TRBV23-1 to TRBJ2-7; no reliable D call. TRBV23-1 is annotated as an ORF whose role is uncertain. The CDR3 consists of 17 residues. The V end lost 2 bases, the J end lost 1 base, and 18 bases lay between the germline ends. The CDR3 sequence: CASSQGCGRLVSYEQYF. The CDR3 nucleotides read TGCGCCAGCAGTCAAGGGTGTGGCAGATTAGTTTCCTACGAGCAGTACTTC.

As DNA, the CDR3 is TGTGCCAGCAGTGGGGACTGGGGTGCAGATACGCAGTATTTT. It yields the protein CASSGDWGADTQYF. The genes are TRBV2 and TRBJ2-3; D possibly corresponds to TRBD2 (6 bases). The length of the CDR3 is 14 residues. Germline CDR1 is SNHLY and CDR2 is FYNNEI. V was trimmed by 4 bases and J by 4 bases, leaving 12 bases between them.

The chain couples TRBV2 to TRBJ2-7; TRBD1 agrees at 7 bases. Germline loops: CDR1 SNHLY, CDR2 FYNNEI. V trimming: 4 bases; J trimming: 5 bases; junction bases outside the gene matches: 5. This CDR3 is 13 amino acids long. The CDR3 DNA follows: TGTGCCAGCAGTGTTTACAGGGGAAACGAGCAGTACTTC. It specifies CASSVYRGNEQYF.

The chain recombines TRBV18 with TRBJ1-2, with 7 positions matching TRBD1. CDR1 and CDR2 from the germline V gene are KGHSH and LQKENI. The CDR3 has 15 residues. The V segment lost 2 bases and the J segment 2 bases; nucleotides outside the gene matches: 5. This CDR3 is CASSPETGTNYGYTF. CDR3 bases: TGTGCCAGCTCACCAGAGACAGGGACAAACTATGGCTACACCTTC.

V usage is TRBV6-5 and J usage is TRBJ1-2; weak D call: TRBD1 (5 bases). Trimming pared 6 bases from V and 4 bases from J, leaving 15 bases between. Germline assignment: CDR1 MNHEY and CDR2 SVGAGI. The CDR3 is made up of 14 amino acids. The CDR3, as DNA: TGTGCCAGCAGGCAGAATGACAGCCCCTATGGCTACACCTTC. It translates to CASRQNDSPYGYTF.

This clone is a singleton in its sample. The CDR3 DNA follows: TGTGCCAGCAGCTCCCCGGCAGGGGGAAACTACGAGCAGTACTTC. It yields the protein CASSSPAGGNYEQYF. The chain links TRBV6-5 to TRBJ2-7, with 7 positions matching TRBD1. CDR3 length: 15 residues. Germline lookup yields CDR1 MNHEY and CDR2 SVGAGI. V shed 6 bases and J 3 bases; nucleotides not matched to a gene: 11.